These T cell receptor beta chains were read from a single sample in a study of T cells after yellow fever vaccination. A single record per CDR3 protein comes from TCRdb applying MiXCR to the 5' RACE reads. Of under 40,000 distinct CDR3 sequences listed, approximately 7% were seen once; the top ten hold 22%. The material sequenced was PBMCs, either bulk or a sorted T-cell subset (CD4+, CD8+, memory, or dextramer-sorted; not recorded which), taken on the day of the first yellow fever vaccination. Source of these receptors: a young man who received the YFV17D yellow fever vaccine. The CDR3 runs from the conserved cysteine through the conserved F or W. Each record gives: CDR3 DNA, CDR3 protein, clone size, D gene, V gene, J gene. A D gene is named only where the DNA matches it firmly. Some rows have no size entry. The others give once, few or many, or a class for an expanded clone.

CDR3nt: TGTGCCATCAGTGACAGCTACAATGAGCAGTTCTTC; CDR3aa: CAISDSYNEQFF; abundance: many; d_gene: .; v_gene: TRBV10-3; j_gene: TRBJ2-1
CDR3nt: TGTGCCAGCAGGGACGAGGACGGTGCTGGAGGCTACACCTTC; CDR3aa: CASRDEDGAGGYTF; abundance: few; d_gene: .; v_gene: TRBV12-3/TRBV12-4; j_gene: TRBJ1-2
CDR3nt: TGTGCCAGCAGCAAACAGGTAACTGGGGCCAACGTCCTGACTTTC; CDR3aa: CASSKQVTGANVLTF; abundance: .; d_gene: .; v_gene: TRBV3-1; j_gene: TRBJ2-6
CDR3nt: TGTGCCACCGATTCGATCCCGGGACTAGCGGAGACCCAGTACTTC; CDR3aa: CATDSIPGLAETQYF; abundance: .; d_gene: TRBD2; v_gene: TRBV6-1; j_gene: TRBJ2-5
CDR3nt: TGTGCCAGCAGCTTAGAGAGGGGAGAAAAACTGTTTTTT; CDR3aa: CASSLERGEKLFF; abundance: many; d_gene: .; v_gene: TRBV7-9; j_gene: TRBJ1-4
CDR3nt: TGTGCCAGCAGTTATCAAGGAGGGCCCTACGAGCAGTACTTC; CDR3aa: CASSYQGGPYEQYF; abundance: many; d_gene: .; v_gene: TRBV6-5; j_gene: TRBJ2-7
CDR3nt: TGTGCCAGCAGCTTAGCGTTCAGGGGGGGCGAGCAGTACTTC; CDR3aa: CASSLAFRGGEQYF; abundance: many; d_gene: .; v_gene: TRBV7-2; j_gene: TRBJ2-7
CDR3nt: TGCGCCAGCAGCGGGGGGACACTTCAAAACATTCAGTACTTC; CDR3aa: CASSGGTLQNIQYF; abundance: many; d_gene: .; v_gene: TRBV5-1; j_gene: TRBJ2-4
CDR3nt: TGCGCCAGCAGCCAAAGGTATGCTTTGGAGTCCTACACCTTC; CDR3aa: CASSQRYALESYTF; abundance: .; d_gene: .; v_gene: TRBV4-3; j_gene: TRBJ1-2
CDR3nt: TGTGCCAGCAGTTTATCGAGGCCGGTGAACACTGAAGCTTTCTTT; CDR3aa: CASSLSRPVNTEAFF; abundance: many; d_gene: .; v_gene: TRBV27; j_gene: TRBJ1-1
CDR3nt: TGTGCCAGCAGTCGAATATCCGGGACAGGGGGGGATCAGCCCCAGCATTTT; CDR3aa: CASSRISGTGGDQPQHF; abundance: many; d_gene: TRBD1; v_gene: TRBV6-1; j_gene: TRBJ1-5
CDR3nt: TGTGCCAGCAGTTACAGGTCGGCAGGGGCCACTGAAGCTTTCTTT; CDR3aa: CASSYRSAGATEAFF; abundance: many; d_gene: .; v_gene: TRBV6-5; j_gene: TRBJ1-1
CDR3nt: TGTGCCAGCAGCTTACGGCCAAGCGGGTCCCGGGAGACCCAGTACTTC; CDR3aa: CASSLRPSGSRETQYF; abundance: few; d_gene: .; v_gene: TRBV11-2; j_gene: TRBJ2-5
CDR3nt: TGCGCCAGCAGCTTCTACAAATTCGACCGGAGCTCTGGAAACACCATATATTTT; CDR3aa: CASSFYKFDRSSGNTIYF; abundance: many; d_gene: .; v_gene: TRBV4-1; j_gene: TRBJ1-3
CDR3nt: TGTGCCATCGGAGGGACAGGGAACACCGGGGAGCTGTTTTTT; CDR3aa: CAIGGTGNTGELFF; abundance: many; d_gene: TRBD1; v_gene: TRBV10-3; j_gene: TRBJ2-2
CDR3nt: TGCAGATTGCGACAGACCAGCGCTGAAGCTTTCTTT; CDR3aa: CRLRQTSAEAFF; abundance: many; d_gene: .; v_gene: TRBV20-1; j_gene: TRBJ1-1
CDR3nt: TGTGCCAGCAGCATCTCACAGACCCAGTACTTC; CDR3aa: CASSISQTQYF; abundance: .; d_gene: .; v_gene: TRBV7-9; j_gene: TRBJ2-5
CDR3nt: TGTGCCAGCAGCCAAGGGGAGGCCGGGGAGCTGTTTTTT; CDR3aa: CASSQGEAGELFF; abundance: many; d_gene: .; v_gene: TRBV3-1; j_gene: TRBJ2-2
CDR3nt: TGTGCCAGCATCTCCTACGAGCAGTACTTC; CDR3aa: CASISYEQYF; abundance: many; d_gene: .; v_gene: TRBV9; j_gene: TRBJ2-7
CDR3nt: TGCAGCGTTTCAGCTGATAATGAAAAACTGTTTTTT; CDR3aa: CSVSADNEKLFF; abundance: many; d_gene: .; v_gene: TRBV29-1; j_gene: TRBJ1-4
CDR3nt: TGTGCCAGCAGCTTAGGGGGGGGCAGCCCGATCCAAGAGACCCAGTACTTC; CDR3aa: CASSLGGGSPIQETQYF; abundance: many; d_gene: .; v_gene: TRBV7-9; j_gene: TRBJ2-5
CDR3nt: TGTGCCAGCAGCTTCCGGGGATCATCCTACAATGAGCAGTTCTTC; CDR3aa: CASSFRGSSYNEQFF; abundance: many; d_gene: .; v_gene: TRBV7-9; j_gene: TRBJ2-1
CDR3nt: TGTGCCATCAGGCTAGGAAGCACAGATACGCAGTATTTT; CDR3aa: CAIRLGSTDTQYF; abundance: few; d_gene: .; v_gene: TRBV10-3; j_gene: TRBJ2-3
CDR3nt: TGCGCCAGCAGTGCCGAGACCCAGTACTTC; CDR3aa: CASSAETQYF; abundance: .; d_gene: .; v_gene: TRBV5-1; j_gene: TRBJ2-5
CDR3nt: TGCAGTGCTCAATTGGGCGGGGGGGCCCGGGAGACCCAGTACTTC; CDR3aa: CSAQLGGGARETQYF; abundance: many; d_gene: TRBD2; v_gene: TRBV20-1; j_gene: TRBJ2-5
CDR3nt: TGTGCCTGTGCAGGGGATGGGTACGAGCAGTACTTC; CDR3aa: CACAGDGYEQYF; abundance: many; d_gene: .; v_gene: TRBV28; j_gene: TRBJ2-7
CDR3nt: TGTGCCCGACGGGGACAAGAAGAGACCCAGTACTTC; CDR3aa: CARRGQEETQYF; abundance: many; d_gene: .; v_gene: TRBV21-1; j_gene: TRBJ2-5
CDR3nt: TGTGCCAGCAGCGTGGGGCGGTCCGGAACCCAGTACTTC; CDR3aa: CASSVGRSGTQYF; abundance: many; d_gene: .; v_gene: TRBV7-2; j_gene: TRBJ2-5
CDR3nt: TGCGCCAGCAGCCTGGGACAGGGGACTAATTCACCCCTCCACTTT; CDR3aa: CASSLGQGTNSPLHF; abundance: many; d_gene: TRBD1; v_gene: TRBV5-1; j_gene: TRBJ1-6
CDR3nt: TGTGCCAGCAGCTTAAGAGCCCGCAATCAGCCCCAGCATTTT; CDR3aa: CASSLRARNQPQHF; abundance: many; d_gene: .; v_gene: TRBV7-2; j_gene: TRBJ1-5
CDR3nt: TGTGCCAGCTCACCAAACAGTAATGAAAAACTGTTTTTT; CDR3aa: CASSPNSNEKLFF; abundance: many; d_gene: .; v_gene: TRBV18; j_gene: TRBJ1-4
CDR3nt: TGTGCCGGTACCACGGGACAGGTGCTTCCAGATACGCAGTATTTT; CDR3aa: CAGTTGQVLPDTQYF; abundance: many; d_gene: TRBD1; v_gene: TRBV2; j_gene: TRBJ2-3
CDR3nt: TGTGCCAGCAGCAAGGGTGGCGAGCAGTACTTC; CDR3aa: CASSKGGEQYF; abundance: many; d_gene: .; v_gene: TRBV7-6; j_gene: TRBJ2-7
CDR3nt: TGCAGTGCTAGATCTAGCGGGGGTAGCTCCTACAATGAGCAGTTCTTC; CDR3aa: CSARSSGGSSYNEQFF; abundance: .; d_gene: TRBD2; v_gene: TRBV20-1; j_gene: TRBJ2-1
CDR3nt: TGCGCCAGCAGCCTATCACTAGCGGGGGGGAGCACAGATACGCAGTATTTT; CDR3aa: CASSLSLAGGSTDTQYF; abundance: many; d_gene: TRBD2; v_gene: TRBV5-1; j_gene: TRBJ2-3
CDR3nt: TGTGCCAGCAGCTCTCCGTCCGTAGGCTCTGGAAACACCATATATTTT; CDR3aa: CASSSPSVGSGNTIYF; abundance: .; d_gene: .; v_gene: TRBV12-3/TRBV12-4; j_gene: TRBJ1-3
CDR3nt: TGTGCCAGCAGCTTAAAGGGGACTAGCGGGGGGGCGGATACGCAGTATTTT; CDR3aa: CASSLKGTSGGADTQYF; abundance: .; d_gene: TRBD2; v_gene: TRBV7-3; j_gene: TRBJ2-3
CDR3nt: TGCAGTGCTCACCAGGGCGGGGGGGTACAAGAGACCCAGTACTTC; CDR3aa: CSAHQGGGVQETQYF; abundance: .; d_gene: TRBD2; v_gene: TRBV20-1; j_gene: TRBJ2-5
CDR3nt: TGTGCCAGCCTTCTTTCGTACCAAGAGACCCAGTACTTC; CDR3aa: CASLLSYQETQYF; abundance: many; d_gene: .; v_gene: TRBV2; j_gene: TRBJ2-5
CDR3nt: TGTGCCAGCACCAGGGACTACCGCACAGATACGCAGTATTTT; CDR3aa: CASTRDYRTDTQYF; abundance: many; d_gene: TRBD2; v_gene: TRBV6-1; j_gene: TRBJ2-3
CDR3nt: TGCAGCGTTGTTTGGGGGCCCACCTACAATGAGCAGTTCTTC; CDR3aa: CSVVWGPTYNEQFF; abundance: many; d_gene: .; v_gene: TRBV29-1; j_gene: TRBJ2-1
CDR3nt: TGCGCCAGCAATACCGGATCTCGAGCCTACGAGCAGTACTTC; CDR3aa: CASNTGSRAYEQYF; abundance: many; d_gene: .; v_gene: TRBV10-2; j_gene: TRBJ2-7
CDR3nt: TGTGCCAGCAGTTCCGTCCTGAAAGACAGGCTCTATGGCTACACCTTC; CDR3aa: CASSSVLKDRLYGYTF; abundance: few; d_gene: .; v_gene: TRBV6-2/TRBV6-3; j_gene: TRBJ1-2
CDR3nt: TGCGCCAGCAGCGGAACCCGGACCGCTGGCTACACCTTC; CDR3aa: CASSGTRTAGYTF; abundance: many; d_gene: .; v_gene: TRBV5-1; j_gene: TRBJ1-2
CDR3nt: TGTGCCAGCAGTTCTGATTCACCCCTCCACTTT; CDR3aa: CASSSDSPLHF; abundance: many; d_gene: .; v_gene: TRBV12-3/TRBV12-4; j_gene: TRBJ1-6
CDR3nt: TGTGCCAGCAGCCTTAACGGTGCGGGGGTGAGCTCTGGGGCCAACGTCCTGACTTTC; CDR3aa: CASSLNGAGVSSGANVLTF; abundance: many; d_gene: TRBD2; v_gene: TRBV4-2; j_gene: TRBJ2-6
CDR3nt: TGTGCCAGCAGCTTACAAGTCGGGCAGCCCCAGCATTTT; CDR3aa: CASSLQVGQPQHF; abundance: many; d_gene: .; v_gene: TRBV7-2; j_gene: TRBJ1-5
CDR3nt: TGTGCCAGCAGGTTGACAGGATTGGAGACCCAGTACTTC; CDR3aa: CASRLTGLETQYF; abundance: many; d_gene: .; v_gene: TRBV5-5; j_gene: TRBJ2-5
CDR3nt: TGTGCCAGCAGCGTCTCTTGGGGGAGACAAGAGACCCAGTACTTC; CDR3aa: CASSVSWGRQETQYF; abundance: many; d_gene: .; v_gene: TRBV9; j_gene: TRBJ2-5
CDR3nt: TGTGCCAGCTCACCAGGCAATCTACAAGAGACCCAGTACTTC; CDR3aa: CASSPGNLQETQYF; abundance: many; d_gene: .; v_gene: TRBV18; j_gene: TRBJ2-5
CDR3nt: TGTGCCAGCAGTGACACGTCGGGGAGCGCCACAGATACGCAGTATTTT; CDR3aa: CASSDTSGSATDTQYF; abundance: many; d_gene: .; v_gene: TRBV6-4; j_gene: TRBJ2-3
CDR3nt: TGTGCCAGCAGCCGAAAGACTAGCGGGGGGGCCTATGCCGGGGAGCTGTTTTTT; CDR3aa: CASSRKTSGGAYAGELFF; abundance: many; d_gene: TRBD2; v_gene: TRBV4-2; j_gene: TRBJ2-2
CDR3nt: TGCGCCAGCAGCCAAGTCGATCTATTCTCCTATAATTCACCCCTCCACTTT; CDR3aa: CASSQVDLFSYNSPLHF; abundance: few; d_gene: .; v_gene: TRBV4-1; j_gene: TRBJ1-6
CDR3nt: TGTGCCAGCAGCCTCCCCTCCCGGGGGCAGTTCTTC; CDR3aa: CASSLPSRGQFF; abundance: few; d_gene: .; v_gene: TRBV7-3; j_gene: TRBJ2-1
CDR3nt: TGCGCCAGCAGCCAAGAAAGGAGGTCGAGGGACTCCCGAACCTACGAGCAGTACTTC; CDR3aa: CASSQERRSRDSRTYEQYF; abundance: many; d_gene: .; v_gene: TRBV4-1; j_gene: TRBJ2-7
CDR3nt: TGTGCCAGCAGACGAGGGACGAAAGGCTACACCTTC; CDR3aa: CASRRGTKGYTF; abundance: many; d_gene: .; v_gene: TRBV5-4; j_gene: TRBJ1-2
CDR3nt: TGCAGTGCTAGACAGCATAATGAAAAACTGTTTTTT; CDR3aa: CSARQHNEKLFF; abundance: many; d_gene: .; v_gene: TRBV20-1; j_gene: TRBJ1-4
CDR3nt: TGTGCCAGCAGCTTATTAAACAATGAGCAGTTCTTC; CDR3aa: CASSLLNNEQFF; abundance: many; d_gene: .; v_gene: TRBV7-3; j_gene: TRBJ2-1